The next 17 T cell receptor beta chains were all read from a single sample in a study of shared T cell receptors in the human thymus. This table comes from immunoSEQ multiplex PCR, and its TCRdb copy is limited to in-frame clones, with some not included. The sample consists of 540,000 or so clones, about 80% of them appearing once. Another study also made use of these data, one on human thymus T cells.

Sequencing was done on a sample of thymocytes. These receptors originate from a boy less than two years old with a congenital heart defect.

The rearrangement uses TRBV2 and TRBJ1-5, with a tentative D call TRBD1 (5 bases). The V end lost 4 bases, the J end lost 1 base, and 14 bases lay between the germline ends. CDR1 is SNHLY and CDR2 is FYNNEI in the germline V gene. The CDR3 is 16 residues long. The CDR3 DNA is TGTGCCAGCAGTGCTCCCCTCACAGGCAGCAATCAGCCCCAGCATTTT. This gives the protein CASSAPLTGSNQPQHF. The whole variable domain, filled in from reference TRBV2 and TRBJ1-5, reads EPEVTQTPSHQVTQMGQEVILRCVPISNHLYFYWYRQILGQKVEFLVSFYNNEISEKSEIFDDQFSVERPDGSNFTLKIRSTKLEDSAMYFCASSAPLTGSNQPQHFGDGTRLSIL.

This rearrangement joins TRBV4-3 to TRBJ1-5, with D unresolved. The V and J ends lost 0 bases and 9 bases respectively, with 21 bases between them. This CDR3 has 17 residues. Germline V gene sequence: CDR1 LGHNA, CDR2 YSLEER. In nucleotides, the CDR3 is TGCGCCAGCAGCCAAGATTTGCCCCGAAGCCCCGGGTGGCCCCAGCATTTT. This encodes CASSQDLPRSPGWPQHF.

The chain joins TRBV30 to TRBJ2-1; TRBD2 agrees at 7 bases. Looked up from germline, CDR1 is GTSNPN and CDR2 is SVGIG (reference sequence). V dropped 3 bases and J dropped 9; count of bases not matched to a gene: 11. The CDR3 runs to 14 residues. The CDR3: CAWRNPWGGSEQFF. The CDR3, as DNA: TGTGCCTGGAGGAACCCGTGGGGGGGAAGTGAGCAGTTCTTC.

V usage is TRBV4-3 and J usage is TRBJ2-1, with D perhaps TRBD1 (7 bases). The CDR3 loop spans 19 amino acids. V was trimmed by 0 bases and J by 2 bases, leaving 20 bases between them. The germline gives CDR1 LGHNA, CDR2 YSLEER. The CDR3 loop is CASSQEINPRGAPYNEQFF. The CDR3 bases are TGCGCCAGCAGCCAAGAGATAAACCCCAGGGGGGCCCCCTACAATGAGCAGTTCTTC.

The chain joins TRBV2 to TRBJ1-3; TRBD1 matches at 8 bases. Trimming cost V 3 bases and J 0 bases; bases outside gene matches: 7. CDR1 SNHLY and CDR2 FYNNEI come from the germline V gene. The CDR3 length is 17 residues. The CDR3 DNA sequence: TGTGCCAGCAGTGAGGGGACAGGCTTCTACTCTGGAAACACCATATATTTT. Residues: CASSEGTGFYSGNTIYF.

Note on this clone: One end of the junction varies from germline; a read error may be responsible. CDR3 sequence (DNA): TGCAGCGTCGAAGGAGGGACAGGCCACGAGCAGTACTTC. It specifies CSVEGGTGHEQYF. The chain carries TRBV29-1 and TRBJ2-7, with 8 bases fitting TRBD1. CDR1 SQVTM and CDR2 ANQGSEA come from the germline V gene. There are 13 residues in the CDR3.

The rearrangement joins TRBV29-1 to TRBJ2-1; D perhaps matches TRBD1 (5 bases). The CDR3 runs to 14 residues. Per the germline V gene, CDR1 is SQVTM and CDR2 is ANQGSEA. V gave up 1 base and J gave up 0 bases, with 7 bases separating them. CDR3 in amino acids: CSVEGGSSYNEQFF. CDR3 DNA sequence: TGCAGCGTTGAAGGGGGCAGCTCCTACAATGAGCAGTTCTTC.

Comments on this clone: At the DNA level, this CDR3 is encoded by other sequences in the same sample as well. The rearrangement links TRBV30 to TRBJ2-3, with D possibly being TRBD2 (6 bases). The CDR3 length is 15 residues. V shed 5 bases and J shed 4 bases, with 19 bases lying between them. The germline V gene encodes CDR1 GTSNPN and CDR2 SVGIG (reference sequence). The CDR3 loop is CAWSPPGGRSDTQYF. DNA of the CDR3: TGTGCCTGGTCACCCCCCGGGGGAAGGTCAGATACGCAGTATTTT.

This clone was observed a single time. This chain links TRBV27 with TRBJ2-7; TRBD2 aligns across 9 bases. Per germline, CDR1 MNHEY and CDR2 SMNVEV (reference sequence). This CDR3 has 13 amino acids. Trimming at V came to 4 bases and at J to 5 bases, leaving 3 bases not matched to a gene. The CDR3 here is CASSSSGRNEQYF. CDR3 DNA sequence: TGTGCCAGCAGTTCAAGCGGGAGGAACGAGCAGTACTTC.

This rearrangement joins TRBV6-5 to TRBJ2-5; 13 bases line up with TRBD2. CDR1 is MNHEY and CDR2 is SVGAGI in the germline V gene. Unmatched junction bases numbered 5, after V lost 2 bases and J lost 5 bases. This CDR3 has 16 amino acids. This CDR3 is CASSYGLAGEDETQYF. CDR3 coding DNA: TGTGCCAGCAGTTACGGACTAGCGGGAGAGGATGAGACCCAGTACTTC.

This clone was found a few times. The chain employs TRBV5-1 and TRBJ1-1; TRBD1 matches 10 bases. V shed 6 bases, J shed 0 bases, and the junction held 14 bases outside the gene matches. The CDR3 extends over 18 amino acids. CDR1 SGHRS and CDR2 YFSETQ come from the germline V gene. The DNA for the CDR3 is TGCGCCAGCAAGGCGGGACAGGGGCCCGGGAGCATGAACACTGAAGCTTTCTTT. It encodes CASKAGQGPGSMNTEAFF.

The rearrangement links TRBV4-2 to TRBJ2-1; no clear D gene. Between the trimmed V and J ends, which lost 4 bases and 0 bases, there was a span of 13 bases. Germline lookup yields CDR1 LGHNA and CDR2 YNFKEQ. This CDR3 region has 16 residues. The CDR3 DNA is TGTGCCAGCAGCCCTTACGCGTCGAGCTCCTACAATGAGCAGTTCTTC. It translates to CASSPYASSSYNEQFF.

This clone was counted between two and nine times. The rearrangement joins TRBV4-2 to TRBJ2-7; 7 nucleotides line up with TRBD1. J was trimmed by 3 bases and V by 7 bases; bases with no gene match: 15. Germline CDR1 and CDR2: LGHNA and YNFKEQ. CDR3 length: 16 amino acids. CDR3 region: CASTPTPGGSLYEQYF. The CDR3 region has the DNA TGTGCCAGCACCCCAACCCCAGGGGGATCACTCTACGAGCAGTACTTC.

This chain joins TRBV5-6 and TRBJ1-2; D is undetermined. Trimming pared 4 bases from V and 1 base from J, leaving 11 bases between. There are 14 residues in the CDR3. Germline CDR1 reads SGHDT; CDR2 reads YYEEEE. Here the CDR3 DNA reads TGTGCCAGCAGCGGGAGCAGCCTTAACTATGGCTACACCTTC. It specifies CASSGSSLNYGYTF.

This clone occurred a few times. Other nucleotide sequences in the sample specify the same CDR3. The V gene is TRBV19, the J gene TRBJ2-7; 9 bases are shared with TRBD1. The CDR3 sequence is 14 residues long. J was trimmed by 1 base and V by 3 bases; bases with no gene match: 1. Germline V CDR1 and CDR2: LNHDA, SQIVND (reference sequence). CDR3 in amino acids: CASSIGTGSYEQYF. The CDR3 nucleotides are TGTGCCAGTAGTATTGGGACAGGGTCCTACGAGCAGTACTTC. Full variable domain (rest looked up from reference TRBV19 and TRBJ2-7): DGGITQSPKYLFRKEGQNVTLSCEQNLNHDAMYWYRQDPGQGLRLIYYSQIVNDFQKGDIAEGYSVSREKKESFPLTVTSAQKNPTAFYLCASSIGTGSYEQYFGPGTRLTVT.

The chain has TRBV5-4 and TRBJ1-1; 10 bases are a match to TRBD1. This CDR3 region has 16 residues. The V gene's germline CDR1 is SGHNT and CDR2 YYREEE (reference sequence). V lost 4 bases, J lost 3 bases, and 9 bases stayed unmatched. In DNA form, the CDR3 reads TGTGCCAGCAGCCGCAACATCGGACAGGGGGACACTGAAGCTTTCTTT. It codes for CASSRNIGQGDTEAFF.

The V gene is TRBV7-8, the J gene TRBJ1-1, with TRBD1 matching over 7 bases. The germline V gene encodes CDR1 SGHVS and CDR2 FQNEAQ. The CDR3 runs 15 residues. With 0 bases clipped from V and 6 bases from J, the junction kept 7 bases outside the gene matches. The CDR3 here is CASSLAGTVWSEAFF. The CDR3 DNA sequence: TGTGCCAGCAGCTTAGCCGGGACAGTTTGGTCTGAAGCTTTCTTT.